The 5 T cell receptor beta chains reported below all come from one sample, sequenced in a study of T cell responses to AZD1222 COVID-19 vaccine. Assay: immunoSEQ multiplex PCR; the TCRdb copy retains only in-frame clones and omits some. The sample records about 150,000 clones, roughly nine tenths being singletons. The sample here was peripheral blood, taken on day 0 of AZD1222 vaccination. The receptors here all came from an adult in good health.

The chain has TRBV7-9 and TRBJ2-7; D uncertain. The CDR3 extends over 14 amino acids. CDR1 and CDR2 (germline): SEHNR, FQNEAQ (reference sequence). Between the trimmed V and J ends, which lost 4 bases and 5 bases, there was a span of 15 bases. As DNA, the CDR3 is TGTGCCAGCAGCTCCCTTATCTCCTTCCACGAGCAGTACTTC. It encodes CASSSLISFHEQYF.

This clone was observed once. The V call is TRBV27, the J call TRBJ2-4, with TRBD1 identical over 8 bases. Looked up from germline, CDR1 is MNHEY and CDR2 is SMNVEV (reference sequence). V gave up 1 base and J gave up 1 base; unmatched junction bases: 3. The CDR3 totals 16 residues. The CDR3 loop reads CASSLYQGAAKNIQYF. The DNA for the CDR3 is TGTGCCAGCAGTTTATACCAGGGGGCTGCCAAAAACATTCAGTACTTC.

The chain employs TRBV5-1 and TRBJ1-1, with D uncertain. The CDR3 is made up of 15 amino acids. V shed 0 bases and J shed 1 base, with 10 bases lying between them. From germline, CDR1 is SGHRS and CDR2 YFSETQ. CDR3 in DNA: TGCGCCAGCAGCTTGGCCCTTACTAAGAACACTGAAGCTTTCTTT. As protein: CASSLALTKNTEAFF.

The J gene is TRBJ2-2, the V gene TRBV6-2 or TRBV6-3, with D uncertain. This CDR3 contains 16 residues. Germline loops: CDR1 MNHEY, CDR2 SVGEGT. Trimming removed 2 bases from V and 2 bases from J, with 12 bases in between. The CDR3 reads CASSYLPWGNTGELFF. The CDR3 DNA sequence: TGTGCCAGCAGTTACCTCCCCTGGGGAAACACCGGGGAGCTGTTTTTT.

The rearrangement joins TRBV4-1 to TRBJ1-4, with a possible D match to TRBD1 (6 bases). This CDR3 is built from 17 residues. Germline loops: CDR1 MGHRA, CDR2 YSYEKL. V was shortened by 0 bases and J by 4 bases, with 15 bases between the two germline ends. The CDR3 DNA reads TGCGCCAGCAGCCAAGAGTCGGGGGGGGCCTATAATGAAAAACTGTTTTTT. Protein: CASSQESGGAYNEKLFF.